This T cell receptor (beta chain) was identified in a study of T cell changes during pregnancy in multiple sclerosis. Sequencing used immunoSEQ multiplex PCR; TCRdb keeps in-frame clones, though not all of them. The sample includes about 89,000 clones, about 93% of them seen just once. Per germline, CDR1 SGHNT and CDR2 YYREEE (reference sequence). The CDR3 is 15 amino acids. V gave up 4 bases and J gave up 4 bases; unmatched junction bases: 7. The specimen was peripheral blood, collected in the third trimester of pregnancy. The chain joins TRBV5-4 to TRBJ2-1, with TRBD2 matching over 8 bases. The source is a female donor with multiple sclerosis, enrolled in a pregnancy study. The CDR3 reads CASSIKRERYNEQFF. The DNA for the CDR3 is TGTGCCAGCAGCATTAAGCGGGAGAGATACAATGAGCAGTTCTTC.